The rows below give T cell receptor beta chains drawn from one sample of a study of T cells expressing NK-cell markers. TCRdb re-called the 5' RACE reads and catalogs CDR3 proteins one per entry, DNA excluded. The listing records approximately 420,000 distinct CDR3 sequences. Sequencing used blood T cells: a sorted CD56 or NKG2C T cell subset, CD4+ or CD8+ T cells, or bulk PBMC T cells (not recorded which). Source of these receptors: a woman in her forties or fifties in good health. CDR3s include the opening cysteine and the closing phenylalanine or tryptophan.

v_gene: TRBV7-3; j_gene: TRBJ2-1; CDR3aa: CASSGGPRNEQFF
v_gene: TRBV6-5; j_gene: TRBJ2-1; CDR3aa: CASSYWGASSYNEQFF
v_gene: TRBV7-6; j_gene: TRBJ2-5; CDR3aa: CASSLAGQGQETQYF
v_gene: TRBV4-1; j_gene: TRBJ1-4; CDR3aa: CASSQWGLKEKLFF
v_gene: TRBV6-6; j_gene: TRBJ2-4; CDR3aa: CASGVAKNIQYF
v_gene: TRBV11-2; j_gene: TRBJ1-2; CDR3aa: CASSLNPGGVTSLNTF
v_gene: TRBV12-3/TRBV12-4; j_gene: TRBJ2-5; CDR3aa: CASSFPTSGMETQYF
v_gene: TRBV12-3/TRBV12-4; j_gene: TRBJ2-7; CDR3aa: CASSPRWTPYEQYF
v_gene: TRBV7-6; j_gene: TRBJ2-1; CDR3aa: CASSSSLAVSYNEQFF
v_gene: TRBV7-2; j_gene: TRBJ2-1; CDR3aa: CASSRPRPNEQFF
v_gene: TRBV5-6; j_gene: TRBJ1-1; CDR3aa: CASSLLETGGSEAFF
v_gene: TRBV7-2; j_gene: TRBJ2-7; CDR3aa: CASSLVAGGREQYF
v_gene: TRBV6-2/TRBV6-3; j_gene: TRBJ2-7; CDR3aa: CASADPGHEQYF
v_gene: TRBV12-3/TRBV12-4; j_gene: TRBJ2-1; CDR3aa: CASTLGPLFYNEQFF
v_gene: TRBV27; j_gene: TRBJ1-6; CDR3aa: CVSQRDRGSPLHF
v_gene: TRBV24-1; j_gene: TRBJ2-2; CDR3aa: CATSDLSVAGELFF
v_gene: TRBV3-1; j_gene: TRBJ2-2; CDR3aa: CASSQSKTLGETGELFF
v_gene: TRBV2; j_gene: TRBJ2-1; CDR3aa: CASSDTRRFSGSAFF
v_gene: TRBV4-1; j_gene: TRBJ2-2; CDR3aa: CASSRRLAGETGELFF